The 32 T cell receptor beta chains reported below all come from one sample, sequenced in a study of OX40 agonist ivuxolimab in advanced cancers. TCRdb's table, derived via immunoSEQ multiplex PCR, lists solely in-frame clones and lacks some. This repertoire shows roughly 90,000 clones, 94% found once; its top ten account for approximately 2.9%. The starting material was CD4+ or CD8+ T cells sorted from blood, obtained in a trial of the OX40 agonist ivuxolimab. These receptors were taken from an adult with an advanced solid tumor such as melanoma, head and neck, liver or kidney cancer.

V is TRBV7-9 and J is TRBJ1-2, with 7 bases aligning to TRBD1. Trimming removed 4 bases from V and 6 bases from J; junction bases left unmatched: 5. Germline V gene lookup returns CDR1 SEHNR and CDR2 FQNEAQ (reference sequence). CDR3 length: 13 amino acids. The DNA of the CDR3 is TGTGCCAGCAGCTCGGACAGGCTAGATGGCTACACCTTC. Translated, it gives CASSSDRLDGYTF.

This clone has only one observation. This sequence joins TRBV25-1 and TRBJ2-3; D possibly corresponds to TRBD2 (5 bases). The CDR3 loop spans 14 amino acids. Germline V CDR1 and CDR2: MGHDK, SYGVNS. Between the trimmed V and J ends, which lost 4 bases and 2 bases, there was a span of 10 bases. CDR3 nucleotide sequence: TGTGCCAGCAGTGGCGGGCTAATCACAGATACGCAGTATTTT. It codes for CASSGGLITDTQYF. The variable domain in full, with the rest retrieved from reference TRBV25-1 and TRBJ2-3, is EADIYQTPRYLVIGTGKKITLECSQTMGHDKMYWYQQDPGMELHLIHYSYGVNSTEKGDLSSESTVSRIRTEHFPLTLESARPSHTSQYLCASSGGLITDTQYFGPGTRLTVL.

V gene TRBV6-5 combines with J gene TRBJ1-2; 7 nucleotides align to TRBD1. CDR1 and CDR2 from the germline V gene are MNHEY and SVGAGI. CDR3 length equals 12 residues. Trimming took 6 bases from V and 6 from J; bases not matched to a gene: 4. Here the CDR3 reads CASRRQGNGYTF. DNA for the CDR3: TGTGCCAGCAGGAGACAGGGAAATGGCTACACCTTC.

This chain links TRBV4-1 with TRBJ2-3, with TRBD2 identical over 8 bases. The CDR3 totals 14 residues. J was trimmed by 4 bases and V by 4 bases; bases with no gene match: 4. Germline-derived CDR1 and CDR2 are MGHRA and YSYEKL. The CDR3 DNA follows: TGCGCCAGCAGCCCAGCGGGGGACCCAGATACGCAGTATTTT. Its translation: CASSPAGDPDTQYF.

The chain combines TRBV2 with TRBJ1-5; TRBD1 aligns across 10 bases. The length of the CDR3 is 15 residues. V lost 2 bases, J lost 5 bases, and 3 bases stayed unmatched. In germline, CDR1 is SNHLY, CDR2 FYNNEI. In DNA, the CDR3 is TGTGCCAGCAGTGAAAACGACAGGGGGCATCAGCCCCAGCATTTT. Encoded protein: CASSENDRGHQPQHF. The variable domain in full, with the rest retrieved from reference TRBV2 and TRBJ1-5, is EPEVTQTPSHQVTQMGQEVILRCVPISNHLYFYWYRQILGQKVEFLVSFYNNEISEKSEIFDDQFSVERPDGSNFTLKIRSTKLEDSAMYFCASSENDRGHQPQHFGDGTRLSIL.

This chain uses TRBV29-1 with TRBJ2-3, with D hard to call. This CDR3 region has 17 residues. V was clipped by 2 bases and J by 2 bases, with 20 bases between them. Germline assignment: CDR1 SQVTM and CDR2 ANQGSEA. The CDR3 protein is CSVEIALSQRFTDTQYF. For the CDR3, the DNA is TGCAGCGTTGAAATCGCTCTGAGTCAGAGATTCACAGATACGCAGTATTTT.

In its sample, this clone was seen once. This rearrangement joins TRBV4-3 to TRBJ2-6; D gene ambiguous. This CDR3 has 16 amino acids. V was clipped by 0 bases and J by 0 bases, with 6 bases between them. Per the germline V gene, CDR1 is LGHNA and CDR2 is YSLEER. DNA for the CDR3: TGCGCCAGCAGCCAAGAGATCCCCTCTGGGGCCAACGTCCTGACTTTC. It translates to CASSQEIPSGANVLTF.

The chain carries TRBV7-9 and TRBJ1-4; tentative D call: TRBD1 (5 bases). This CDR3 comprises 15 residues. Germline loops: CDR1 SEHNR, CDR2 FQNEAQ (reference sequence). Trimming left V 5 bases short and J 5 bases short, with 15 bases between. CDR3 protein: CASSVTGTKNEKLFF. The CDR3 coding sequence is TGTGCCAGCAGCGTGACGGGGACGAAAAATGAAAAACTGTTTTTT.

Comments on this clone: Other nucleotide sequences from this sample produce the same CDR3. The gene calls are TRBV5-1 and TRBJ2-7, with 9 positions matching TRBD1. From germline, CDR1 is SGHRS and CDR2 YFSETQ. With 2 bases clipped from V and 4 bases from J, the junction kept 1 base outside the gene matches. The length of the CDR3 is 13 residues. CDR3 coding DNA: TGCGCCAGCAGCTTAGGGACAGGGTACGAGCAGTACTTC. Its protein is CASSLGTGYEQYF. The entire variable domain, with the rest obtained from reference TRBV5-1 and TRBJ2-7, is as follows: KAGVTQTPRYLIKTRGQQVTLSCSPISGHRSVSWYQQTPGQGLQFLFEYFSETQRNKGNFPGRFSGRQFSNSRSEMNVSTLELGDSALYLCASSLGTGYEQYFGPGTRLTVT.

The V and J genes are TRBV4-1 and TRBJ2-1; 11 bases fit TRBD2. V was pared by 0 bases and J by 3 bases, with 10 bases of the junction left unmatched. CDR3 length: 19 residues. Germline V CDR1 and CDR2: MGHRA, YSYEKL. This CDR3 is CASSQDLLAGGPFYNEQFF. For the CDR3, the DNA is TGCGCCAGCAGCCAAGATCTGCTAGCGGGAGGCCCCTTCTACAATGAGCAGTTCTTC.

The CDR3 sequence is CASSLDYPGGAGELFF. The CDR3 DNA reads as TGCGCCAGCAGCTTGGATTACCCGGGTGGCGCCGGGGAGCTGTTTTTT. The rearrangement joins TRBV5-1 to TRBJ2-2; D ambiguous. The CDR3 length is 16 residues. V was pared by 0 bases and J by 6 bases, with 15 bases between. Germline CDR1 SGHRS, CDR2 YFSETQ.

This chain connects TRBV27 to TRBJ1-2; possible D gene TRBD1, 6 bases. The V gene lost 3 bases and the J gene lost 4 bases, with 9 bases spanning the gap. This CDR3 region has 13 residues. Germline V lookup: CDR1 MNHEY, CDR2 SMNVEV (reference sequence). CDR3 nucleotides: TGTGCCAGCAGTTTTGGGGGGGCCTATGGCTACACCTTC. This encodes CASSFGGAYGYTF.

The rearrangement uses TRBV2 and TRBJ2-7, with a weak D call TRBD1 (5 bases). Germline CDR1 is SNHLY and CDR2 is FYNNEI. V dropped 1 base and J dropped 3 bases, with 7 bases sitting between them. This CDR3 has 13 residues. The CDR3 spells CASSEVGHYEQYF. DNA of the CDR3: TGTGCCAGCAGTGAAGTCGGACACTACGAGCAGTACTTC. Full variable domain (rest looked up from reference TRBV2 and TRBJ2-7): EPEVTQTPSHQVTQMGQEVILRCVPISNHLYFYWYRQILGQKVEFLVSFYNNEISEKSEIFDDQFSVERPDGSNFTLKIRSTKLEDSAMYFCASSEVGHYEQYFGPGTRLTVT.

V and J are TRBV30 and TRBJ1-5, with a possible D match to TRBD1 (6 bases). The length of the CDR3 is 14 residues. Germline lookup yields CDR1 GTSNPN and CDR2 SVGIG (reference sequence). The V end was cut by 2 bases, the J end by 6 bases, with 14 bases between. The CDR3 bases are TGTGCCTGGAGTCGCTCCGCCAGGGGTCAGCCCCAGCATTTT. It encodes CAWSRSARGQPQHF.

The chain uses TRBV27 and TRBJ2-3, with a possible D match to TRBD1 (5 bases). The ends were cut back, 2 bases at V and 3 bases at J, with 6 bases in the middle. The CDR3 sequence is 13 residues long. Germline assignment: CDR1 MNHEY and CDR2 SMNVEV (reference sequence). The CDR3, as DNA: TGTGCCAGCAGTTTAAAGGGGACAGATACGCAGTATTTT. As protein: CASSLKGTDTQYF.

The chain is built from TRBV6-5 and TRBJ2-7; 8 bases map to TRBD2. There are 13 residues in the CDR3. The V gene's germline CDR1 is MNHEY and CDR2 SVGAGI. V trimming: 4 bases; J trimming: 2 bases; junction bases outside the gene matches: 1. The CDR3 protein is CASSFGGAYEQYF. For the CDR3, the DNA is TGTGCCAGCAGTTTCGGGGGGGCCTACGAGCAGTACTTC.

This clone was picked up one time. The chain has TRBV20-1 and TRBJ1-2; 7 bases fit TRBD1. V lost 4 bases and J lost 9; bases outside the gene matches: 5. CDR1 and CDR2 from the germline V gene are DFQATT and SNEGSKA (reference sequence). This CDR3 has 11 amino acids. CDR3 sequence reads: CSATIQGSYTF. CDR3 DNA: TGCAGTGCTACCATACAGGGGAGCTACACCTTC.

This chain joins TRBV4-1 and TRBJ2-1, with 10 bases that match TRBD2. Looked up from germline, CDR1 is MGHRA and CDR2 is YSYEKL. The V and J ends lost 1 base and 8 bases, in that order; junction bases with no gene match: 8. The CDR3 covers 16 residues. CDR3 sequence reads: CASSQVLAGNQYEQFF. Here the CDR3 DNA reads TGCGCCAGCAGCCAAGTACTAGCGGGAAACCAATATGAGCAGTTCTTC.

This rearrangement joins TRBV27 to TRBJ2-5; a weak D match, TRBD1 (6 bases). The germline V and J ends were trimmed by 2 bases and 5 bases, with 15 bases remaining between them. The CDR3 extends over 15 amino acids. Germline lookup yields CDR1 MNHEY and CDR2 SMNVEV (reference sequence). The CDR3 here is CASSLGAGAGETQYF. CDR3 nucleotides: TGTGCCAGCAGTTTAGGGGCAGGGGCAGGTGAGACCCAGTACTTC.

V and J are TRBV27 and TRBJ1-2, with 10 bases fitting TRBD1. J was trimmed by 4 bases and V by 6 bases; bases with no gene match: 11. CDR3 length: 16 amino acids. Germline V lookup: CDR1 MNHEY, CDR2 SMNVEV (reference sequence). The DNA for the CDR3 is TGTGCCAGCAGCCGCTTGGGGAGACAGGGGGCCTATGGCTACACCTTC. Translating gives CASSRLGRQGAYGYTF.

This clone was detected only once. The chain is built from TRBV4-2 and TRBJ1-1; TRBD1 is a possible D gene (5 bases). Germline V gene data show CDR1 as LGHNA and CDR2 as YNFKEQ. Trimming cost V 0 bases and J 2 bases, with 16 bases left between them. This CDR3 contains 17 residues. The CDR3 is CASSQDGHGRVNTEAFF. CDR3 nucleotides: TGTGCCAGCAGCCAAGATGGACATGGACGGGTTAACACTGAAGCTTTCTTT.

The rearrangement links TRBV4-2 to TRBJ2-3; 11 bases are a match to TRBD2. CDR1 and CDR2 from the germline V gene are LGHNA and YNFKEQ. Germline trimming cut 1 base from V and 3 bases from J; bases unmatched to any gene: 9. The CDR3 is 18 amino acids. In nucleotides, the CDR3 is TGTGCCAGCAGCCAAGTCCTAGCGGGAGGAGTTGTGACAGATACGCAGTATTTT. This translates into CASSQVLAGGVVTDTQYF.

The rearrangement uses TRBV6-5 and TRBJ1-1; TRBD1 is a possible D gene (5 bases). The length of the CDR3 is 13 residues. V was trimmed by 0 bases and J by 6 bases, leaving 8 bases between them. Germline-derived CDR1 and CDR2 are MNHEY and SVGAGI. The CDR3 DNA reads as TGTGCCAGCAGTTACTCAGGGACCCCTGAAGCTTTCTTT. Translation gives CASSYSGTPEAFF.

This clone occurred once. The chain is built from TRBV6-5 and TRBJ2-1; no clear D gene. V was clipped by 0 bases and J by 8 bases, with 8 bases between them. This CDR3 contains 13 residues. Germline CDR1 MNHEY, CDR2 SVGAGI. The CDR3 is CASSYSNRDEQFF. In nucleotides, the CDR3 is TGTGCCAGCAGTTACTCGAACCGCGATGAGCAGTTCTTC.

The genes are TRBV11-2 and TRBJ1-1; unclear D gene. The CDR3 has 14 amino acids. V lost 2 bases to trimming and J lost 1 base, with 8 bases between them. CDR1 is SGHAT, CDR2 FQNNGV, per germline. The CDR3: CASSLIDWNTEAFF. CDR3 nucleotide sequence: TGTGCCAGCAGCTTAATCGATTGGAACACTGAAGCTTTCTTT.

The J gene is TRBJ2-7, the V gene TRBV5-1, with TRBD1 matching 7 bases. Trimming removed 4 bases from V and 0 bases from J; junction bases left unmatched: 4. Germline assignment: CDR1 SGHRS and CDR2 YFSETQ. This CDR3 contains 14 residues. DNA for the CDR3: TGCGCCAGCAGCGAGGGGGCGTCCTCCTACGAGCAGTACTTC. Protein product: CASSEGASSYEQYF. The whole variable domain, filled in from reference TRBV5-1 and TRBJ2-7, reads KAGVTQTPRYLIKTRGQQVTLSCSPISGHRSVSWYQQTPGQGLQFLFEYFSETQRNKGNFPGRFSGRQFSNSRSEMNVSTLELGDSALYLCASSEGASSYEQYFGPGTRLTVT.

V and J are TRBV27 and TRBJ1-1, with D perhaps TRBD1 (5 bases). This CDR3 is 15 amino acids long. The V gene's germline CDR1 is MNHEY and CDR2 SMNVEV (reference sequence). V was clipped by 2 bases and J by 4 bases, with 14 bases between them. CDR3 sequence (DNA): TGTGCCAGCAGTTTAAAATGGGGGAGAGGCACTGAAGCTTTCTTT. It is translated as CASSLKWGRGTEAFF.

In this sample, this clone turned up a few times. CDR3: CASSSRGTEAFF. The CDR3 bases are TGTGCCAGCAGTTCGAGGGGCACTGAAGCTTTCTTT. The gene calls are TRBV27 and TRBJ1-1; maybe TRBD1 (5 bases). The germline V gene has CDR1 MNHEY and CDR2 SMNVEV (reference sequence). There are 12 residues in the CDR3. V lost 4 bases to trimming and J lost 4 bases, with 7 bases between them.

This rearrangement joins TRBV6-5 to TRBJ2-3, with D unclear. Germline V gene data show CDR1 as MNHEY and CDR2 as SVGAGI. The CDR3 loop spans 14 amino acids. V lost 3 bases and J lost 8, with 15 bases in between. CDR3 loop: CASSYLRATGTQYF. The CDR3 nucleotides read TGTGCCAGCAGTTATCTCCGGGCTACGGGTACGCAGTATTTT.

The chain is built from TRBV6-5 and TRBJ1-6; D remains unclear. CDR3 length: 14 amino acids. Germline CDR1 reads MNHEY; CDR2 reads SVGAGI. V was cut by 0 bases and J by 7 bases, with 7 bases left in between. CDR3 nucleotide sequence: TGTGCCAGCAGTTACTCGAATGGAAATTCACCCCTCCACTTT. Its translation: CASSYSNGNSPLHF.

The gene calls are TRBV4-2 and TRBJ2-2, with D uncertain. V gave up 4 bases and J gave up 6 bases, with 9 bases separating them. This CDR3 spans 13 amino acids. Germline assignment: CDR1 LGHNA and CDR2 YNFKEQ. The CDR3 is CASSPPDPGELFF. The CDR3, as DNA: TGTGCCAGCAGCCCCCCGGACCCCGGGGAGCTGTTTTTT.

V gene TRBV5-1 combines with J gene TRBJ1-2, with TRBD1 identical over 11 bases. CDR1 and CDR2 (germline): SGHRS, YFSETQ. J gave up 0 bases and V 3 bases, and 7 bases lay outside the gene matches. This CDR3 spans 17 amino acids. CDR3 bases: TGCGCCAGCAGCTCCTCTATGGGACAGGGGGCTAACTATGGCTACACCTTC. This translates into CASSSSMGQGANYGYTF.